This TCR beta chain was documented in a study of CD8 T cells in Susac syndrome. Study-wide points: The CD4+ T cell repertoires of Susac syndrome were found to show no clonal expansion.

The CDR3 is 12 residues long. Deletions cut 3 bases from V and 6 bases from J, with 9 bases between. Regarding this clonotype: Its antigen is not identified.

Reverse transcription of roughly 0.5 to 1 ug RNA used random hexamers. TCRdb used MiXCR to reprocess the immunoSEQ multiplex PCR reads, holding one entry per CDR3 protein. The profile covers some 200,000 distinct CDR3 sequences, with roughly 95% appearing a single time and roughly 0.098% taken by the ten largest. The receptor was isolated from a human donor with Susac syndrome. The chain employs TRBV12-3 or TRBV12-4 and TRBJ2-7; maybe TRBD1 (5 bases). Sequencing was done on a sample of CD4+ T cells from PBMCs. In DNA, the CDR3 is TGTGCCAGCAGTTTGGGGCTTCGCGAGCAGTACTTC. Translation gives CASSLGLREQYF.